This T cell receptor (beta chain) was sequenced for a study of early T cells in non-severe SARS-CoV-2 infection. Individual cDNA molecules received unique molecular identifiers during library preparation. TCRdb passed the 5' RACE reads through MiXCR, listing each CDR3 protein once. The sample includes 65,000 to 95,000 distinct CDR3 sequences, 8.5% to 10% seen only once; the top ten take 4.8%. The CDR3 sequence is 16 residues long. The V and J ends lost 4 bases and 3 bases, in that order; junction bases with no gene match: 6. There are many counts of this clonotype. The chain employs TRBV12-3 or TRBV12-4 and TRBJ2-1, with 10 bases matching TRBD2. The source material was whole blood. This clonotype originated in an adult who was a healthcare worker with PCR-confirmed SARS-CoV-2 infection or an uninfected control (not recorded which). The CDR3 here is CASSSPSSGSYNEQFF. The CDR3, as DNA: TGTGCCAGCAGTTCGCCTTCTAGCGGGAGCTACAATGAGCAGTTCTTC.